This passage covers 12 T cell receptor beta chains from one sample sequenced in a study of cytomegalovirus exposure and HLA in healthy donors. The primer mix had 60 Vbeta and 13 Jbeta primers. The repertoire was sequenced with immunoSEQ multiplex PCR; TCRdb's copy has only in-frame clones and lacks some. There are about 170,000 clones in the sample; approximately 85% occur only once, and approximately 2% lies in the top ten. Sequenced input: PBMCs. The source of these receptors is a man younger than 30 in good health and CMV-seropositive.

The genes are TRBV7-2 and TRBJ2-5; 8 bases match TRBD2. The CDR3 runs to 15 residues. V lost 5 bases and J lost 1; bases outside the gene matches: 6. CDR1 and CDR2 from the germline V gene are SGHTA and FQGNSA. DNA for the CDR3: TGTGCCAGCAGCCCCGTAGCGGGGAGCCAAGAGACCCAGTACTTC. This translates into CASSPVAGSQETQYF.

The chain recombines TRBV5-4 with TRBJ2-4; 7 bases fit TRBD1. V lost 4 bases, J lost 2 bases, and 21 bases stayed unmatched. The CDR3 runs to 20 residues. Germline V CDR1 and CDR2: SGHNT, YYREEE (reference sequence). The CDR3 sequence is CASSPTEPIGTVGTKNIQYF. The DNA of the CDR3 is TGTGCCAGCAGCCCGACCGAGCCGATTGGGACAGTGGGAACCAAAAACATTCAGTACTTC.

Comment on this clone: Germline and junction disagree at one end, which may indicate a read error. Other DNA sequences in this specimen translate into the identical CDR3. The chain joins TRBV19 to TRBJ2-3, with D maybe TRBD1 (5 bases). The germline gives CDR1 LNHDA, CDR2 SQIVND (reference sequence). The CDR3 contains 16 residues. The CDR3, as DNA: TGCGCCAGTAGCATCCGAGGTGGGGCCAGCACAGATACGCAGTATTTT. As protein: CASSIRGGASTDTQYF.

The J gene is TRBJ2-7, the V gene TRBV4-1; D gene uncertain. Trimming removed 1 base from V and 6 bases from J, with 10 bases in between. There are 13 residues in the CDR3. Germline loops: CDR1 MGHRA, CDR2 YSYEKL. The CDR3 coding sequence is TGCGCCAGCAGCCAAGGCCTAGGAACCGAGCAGTACTTC. This codes for CASSQGLGTEQYF.

V is TRBV10-3 and J is TRBJ2-3; D unclear. CDR1 is ENHRY, CDR2 SYGVKD, per germline. The CDR3 is 14 residues long. V shed 4 bases and J shed 4 bases, with 12 bases lying between them. The CDR3 DNA follows: TGTGCCATCAGTGGCCCAGTTATCCCAGATACGCAGTATTTT. Translation: CAISGPVIPDTQYF.

As for this clone: At one end the junction does not follow the germline gene, possibly because of a read error. This chain connects TRBV25-1 to TRBJ2-7, with a weak D call TRBD1 (5 bases). Germline V gene data show CDR1 as MGHDK and CDR2 as SYGVNS. CDR3 length: 15 residues. The CDR3 sequence is CASSELVGASSEQYF. The CDR3, as DNA: TGTGCCAGCAGTGAATTGGTAGGGGCTTCCTCCGAGCAGTACTTC.

The chain recombines TRBV9 with TRBJ1-1; D gene unclear. The germline V gene encodes CDR1 SGDLS and CDR2 YYNGEE. V gave up 4 bases and J gave up 0 bases, with 7 bases separating them. The CDR3 runs 13 residues. This CDR3 reads CASSFSMNTEAFF. The CDR3 region has the DNA TGTGCCAGCAGCTTCAGTATGAACACTGAAGCTTTCTTT.

The genes are TRBV11-2 and TRBJ2-5; TRBD2 agrees at 9 bases. The length of the CDR3 is 16 residues. CDR1 and CDR2 from the germline V gene are SGHAT and FQNNGV. The junction had 8 bases not matched to a gene; V was cut back by 1 base and J by 5 bases. CDR3 residues: CASSLVLAGDGETQYF. CDR3 nucleotides: TGTGCCAGCAGCTTAGTCTTAGCGGGGGATGGGGAGACCCAGTACTTC.

The rearrangement joins TRBV5-1 to TRBJ2-7, with 7 nucleotides matching TRBD2. Germline CDR1 and CDR2: SGHRS and YFSETQ. CDR3 length: 13 residues. The trim removed 9 bases at V and 5 bases at J, leaving 11 bases unmatched. CDR3 sequence reads: CATSTMGGNEQYF. CDR3 coding DNA: TGCGCCACTTCGACAATGGGGGGGAACGAGCAGTACTTC.

As concerns this clone: Other DNA sequences in the same sample also yield this CDR3. The genes are TRBV7-3 and TRBJ2-1, with 7 bases aligning to TRBD2. Germline CDR1 reads SGHTA; CDR2 reads FQGTGA. The CDR3 is made up of 13 amino acids. V gave up 1 base and J gave up 7 bases; unmatched junction bases: 1. The CDR3 is CASSLNGGNEQFF. CDR3 in DNA: TGTGCCAGCAGCTTAAACGGGGGGAATGAGCAGTTCTTC.

This clone has more than one count but fewer than ten. The V gene is TRBV5-1, the J gene TRBJ2-3; 9 nucleotides line up with TRBD2. The germline gives CDR1 SGHRS, CDR2 YFSETQ. The junction had 3 bases not matched to a gene; V was cut back by 0 bases and J by 4 bases. The CDR3 is 15 residues long. The CDR3 region has the DNA TGCGCCAGCAGCTTGGCGCGGGGGGGTGCAGATACGCAGTATTTT. Protein: CASSLARGGADTQYF.

The V and J genes are TRBV7-2 and TRBJ2-3, with D uncertain. Deletions cut 5 bases from V and 6 bases from J, with 9 bases between. The CDR3 is 12 residues long. The germline CDR1 and CDR2 sequences are SGHTA and FQGNSA. This CDR3 reads CASSPSSDTQYF. In nucleotides, the CDR3 is TGTGCCAGCAGCCCCTCCTCGGATACGCAGTATTTT.